Detailed here is one TCR beta chain. The antigen is not known. Different DNA sequences within this sample yield the same CDR3. The data belong to a study of shared clonotypes between healthy human individuals. Donation came from healthy HIV-negative adults that had no recent acute infections or vaccinations. From CD4+ cells came CD45RA+ naive and CD45RA-negative memory subsets. The repertoire was sequenced with immunoSEQ multiplex PCR; TCRdb's copy has only in-frame clones and lacks some. The table lists roughly 1.4 million clones, about 98.5% of them singletons. Study-level points and caveats: In several donors, around 5% of naive CD4 clonotypes appeared in common. Relative to their counterparts shared across all four donors, non-shared clonotypes exhibited diminished generation probabilities.

The CDR3 runs to 13 residues. Germline-derived CDR1 and CDR2 are SGHTA and FQGNSA. The ends were cut back, 5 bases at V and 2 bases at J, with 9 bases in the middle. The V and J genes are TRBV7-2 and TRBJ1-1; D possibly corresponds to TRBD1 (6 bases). The clonotype originates from a man aged 25 to 45 in good health. Sequencing was done on a sample of naive CD4+ T cells sorted from blood. Regarding subset: CD45RA+ positively selected. This chain's CDR3 is CASSPQGNTEAFF. The CDR3 region has the DNA TGTGCCAGCAGCCCACAGGGAAACACTGAAGCTTTCTTT.